The 15 T cell receptor beta chains given below trace back to one sample, sequenced in a study of cytomegalovirus exposure and HLA in healthy donors. PCR primers comprised 60 Vbeta and 13 Jbeta primers. Libraries were prepared by immunoSEQ multiplex PCR; TCRdb keeps only in-frame clonotypes and omits some of them. In the table there are about 180,000 clones, roughly 80% of which are singletons. The sequenced material came from PBMCs. The receptors stem from a girl aged 10-17 years in good health and CMV-seropositive.

This sequence joins TRBV7-9 and TRBJ1-2; D is possibly TRBD1 (5 bases). The CDR3 runs to 12 residues. V lost 10 bases and J lost 12, with 21 bases in between. From germline, CDR1 is SEHNR and CDR2 FQNEAQ (reference sequence). The CDR3 bases are TGTGCCACCACTACCACCGACAGTCCGGACACCTTC. The encoded protein is CATTTTDSPDTF.

The chain links TRBV9 to TRBJ2-2, with D uncertain. The CDR3 has 14 amino acids. With 0 bases removed from V and 4 bases from J, the gap between germline ends came to 7 bases. Germline CDR1 SGDLS, CDR2 YYNGEE. CDR3 protein: CASSVGGFTGELFF. The CDR3 coding sequence is TGTGCCAGCAGCGTAGGCGGATTCACCGGGGAGCTGTTTTTT.

The J gene is TRBJ2-5, the V gene TRBV29-1; unclear D gene. Germline CDR1 reads SQVTM; CDR2 reads ANQGSEA. This CDR3 has 13 residues. Trimming removed 6 bases at V and 1 base at J, with 12 bases between. As DNA, the CDR3 is TGCAGCGTCCGCCCCCAGGCCCAAGAGACCCAGTACTTC. The encoded protein is CSVRPQAQETQYF.

This chain's CDR3 is CASSNWTGLETQYF. CDR3 coding DNA: TGTGCCAGTAGTAACTGGACAGGGCTAGAGACCCAGTACTTC. The V call is TRBV19, the J call TRBJ2-5, with TRBD1 matching 8 bases. Germline trimming cut 4 bases from V and 4 bases from J; bases unmatched to any gene: 5. The CDR3 extends over 14 amino acids. CDR1 and CDR2 (germline): LNHDA, SQIVND (reference sequence).

V gene TRBV4-1 combines with J gene TRBJ2-3; D uncertain. Trimming shortened V by 1 base and J by 0 bases, and 8 bases separated the two germline ends. CDR1 is MGHRA, CDR2 YSYEKL, per germline. The CDR3 consists of 15 residues. In DNA, the CDR3 is TGCGCCAGCAGCCAAGGCGGTACTAGCACAGATACGCAGTATTTT. As protein: CASSQGGTSTDTQYF.

This clone was observed a single time. The gene calls are TRBV4-1 and TRBJ2-7; TRBD1 aligns across 11 bases. The CDR3 totals 15 residues. Germline V gives CDR1 MGHRA, CDR2 YSYEKL. The trim removed 6 bases at V and 2 bases at J, leaving 6 bases unmatched. CDR3 residues: CASRPTGQGAYEQYF. The CDR3 DNA sequence: TGCGCCAGCAGGCCTACGGGACAGGGGGCCTACGAGCAGTACTTC.

This chain uses TRBV29-1 with TRBJ2-5; the D gene is possibly TRBD2 (5 bases). Trimming shortened V by 7 bases and J by 1 base, and 13 bases separated the two germline ends. This CDR3 contains 13 residues. Germline loops: CDR1 SQVTM, CDR2 ANQGSEA. The CDR3 bases are TGCAGCGGTCGCGGGCGGCTCCAAGAGACCCAGTACTTC. It yields the protein CSGRGRLQETQYF.

The V and J genes are TRBV10-1 and TRBJ2-2, with TRBD2 matching 10 bases. This CDR3 spans 14 amino acids. In germline, CDR1 is WNHNN, CDR2 SYGVQD (reference sequence). Trimming took 8 bases from V and 7 from J; bases not matched to a gene: 7. Written as DNA, the CDR3 is TGCGCCAGCGGGGGGACTAGCGTGATCGGGGAGCTGTTTTTT. This codes for CASGGTSVIGELFF.

The CDR3 here is CASSFLGQNTDTQYF. The DNA of the CDR3 is TGTGCCAGCAGCTTTCTTGGACAGAACACAGATACGCAGTATTTT. The V gene is TRBV7-6, the J gene TRBJ2-3; TRBD1 might be the D (6 bases). Germline lookup yields CDR1 SGHVS and CDR2 FNYEAQ. Trimming removed 3 bases from V and 2 bases from J, with 12 bases in between. This CDR3 has 15 residues.

The rearrangement uses TRBV5-4 and TRBJ2-1; 8 bases are shared with TRBD2. CDR1 is SGHNT and CDR2 is YYREEE in the germline V gene (reference sequence). The length of the CDR3 is 19 residues. The V and J ends lost 0 bases and 4 bases, in that order; junction bases with no gene match: 15. Here the CDR3 DNA reads TGTGCCAGCAGCTTGGTTAGGTTTAGCGGGACTCGTCGTTACAATGAGCAGTTCTTC. This encodes CASSLVRFSGTRRYNEQFF.

This CDR3 reads CASSLGPGGETQYF. CDR3 coding DNA: TGTGCCAGCAGCTTGGGGCCAGGGGGAGAGACCCAGTACTTC. The genes are TRBV5-6 and TRBJ2-5; 7 bases fit TRBD1. The CDR3 contains 14 residues. Germline V gives CDR1 SGHDT, CDR2 YYEEEE. With 0 bases clipped from V and 4 bases from J, the junction kept 3 bases outside the gene matches.

This clone was seen once. This chain uses TRBV11-1 with TRBJ2-7; 7 bases align to TRBD2. The ends lost 7 bases at V and 1 base at J; junction bases unmatched: 10. The CDR3 is 15 amino acids. Per the germline V gene, CDR1 is SGHAT and CDR2 is FQDESV (reference sequence). The CDR3: CASTTGTGGSYEQYF. In nucleotides, the CDR3 is TGTGCCAGCACCACCGGGACGGGAGGATCCTACGAGCAGTACTTC.

This clone was observed once. The chain employs TRBV6-4 and TRBJ2-3; 7 positions agree with TRBD2. V lost 3 bases, J lost 1 base, and 4 bases stayed unmatched. Germline V lookup: CDR1 MRHNA, CDR2 SNTAGT. The length of the CDR3 is 15 residues. This CDR3 is CASSEGGGGTDTQYF. Here the CDR3 DNA reads TGTGCCAGCAGTGAGGGCGGGGGTGGCACAGATACGCAGTATTTT.

In its sample, this clone was seen a few times. V is TRBV4-1 and J is TRBJ1-2; D is perhaps TRBD1 (6 bases). CDR3 size: 14 residues. Germline V lookup: CDR1 MGHRA, CDR2 YSYEKL. The V end lost 4 bases, the J end lost 0 bases, and 9 bases lay between the germline ends. In DNA, the CDR3 is TGCGCCAGCAGCCCGGACAGAACTAACTATGGCTACACCTTC. Translation: CASSPDRTNYGYTF.

This clone was recorded only once. CDR3 region: CATSQEANEKLFF. The CDR3 nucleotides are TGTGCCACCAGCCAGGAGGCTAATGAAAAACTGTTTTTT. The chain has TRBV6-4 and TRBJ1-4; the D is unclear. The CDR3 sequence is 13 residues long. Trimming took off 10 bases at V and 3 bases at J, with 12 bases between the two ends. Germline values: CDR1 MRHNA, CDR2 SNTAGT.